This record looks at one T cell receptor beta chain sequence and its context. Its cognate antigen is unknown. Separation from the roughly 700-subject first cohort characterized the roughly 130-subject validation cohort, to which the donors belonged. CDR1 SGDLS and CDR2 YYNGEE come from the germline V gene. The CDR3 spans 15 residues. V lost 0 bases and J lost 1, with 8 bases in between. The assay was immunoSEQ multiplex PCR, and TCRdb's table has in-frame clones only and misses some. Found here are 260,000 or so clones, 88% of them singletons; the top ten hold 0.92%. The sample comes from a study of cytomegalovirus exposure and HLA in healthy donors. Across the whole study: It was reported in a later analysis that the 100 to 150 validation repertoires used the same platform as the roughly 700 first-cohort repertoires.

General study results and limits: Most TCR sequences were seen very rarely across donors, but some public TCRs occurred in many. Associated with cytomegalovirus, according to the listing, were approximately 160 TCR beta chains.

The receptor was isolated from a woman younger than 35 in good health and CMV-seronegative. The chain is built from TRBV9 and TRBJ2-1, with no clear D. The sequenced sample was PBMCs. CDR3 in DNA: TGTGCCAGCAGCGTAGGGTTCAGGTCCTACAATGAGCAGTTCTTC. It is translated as CASSVGFRSYNEQFF.